A single sample is the source of the 7 T cell receptor beta chains below, sequenced in a study of beta chain features in type 1 diabetes. Findings of the study overall: In all four CD4+ subsets, TCRB CDR3 length was significantly, moderately reduced in type 1 diabetes.

The authors reverse transcribed all of the isolated RNA, so sequencing captured expressed TCRB transcripts. Some clones are missing from TCRdb's copy, which holds only in-frame ones; the method was immunoSEQ multiplex PCR. The sample lists 100,000 to 150,000 clones, 9% seen once, with approximately 0.7% in the top ten. These receptors' antigens are unknown. Specimen: central memory CD4+ T cells from blood. These receptors all come from a man in his thirties or forties with type 1 diabetes.

There are a few counts of this clone. The J gene is TRBJ2-5, the V gene TRBV4-2; TRBD1 might be the D (5 bases). There are 16 residues in the CDR3. V dropped 1 base and J dropped 2 bases, with 14 bases sitting between them. Germline CDR1 is LGHNA and CDR2 is YNFKEQ. The CDR3, as DNA: TGTGCCAGCAGCCAAGCTAGGGGTGTGGGACAAGAGACCCAGTACTTC. Translating gives CASSQARGVGQETQYF.

This clone showed up just a few times. The genes are TRBV7-9 and TRBJ2-5; D is perhaps TRBD1 (5 bases). CDR1 and CDR2 (germline): SEHNR, FQNEAQ (reference sequence). CDR3 length equals 14 residues. Trimming pared 3 bases from V and 4 bases from J, leaving 12 bases between. CDR3 region: CASSFFQGPETQYF. CDR3 in DNA: TGTGCCAGCAGCTTCTTCCAGGGCCCAGAGACCCAGTACTTC.

This clone turned up a few times. This same CDR3 is encoded by further DNA sequences in the sample. This chain links TRBV11-2 with TRBJ2-5, with a possible D match to TRBD2 (6 bases). Trimming took off 5 bases at V and 4 bases at J, with 11 bases between the two ends. The germline CDR1 and CDR2 sequences are SGHAT and FQNNGV. The CDR3 spans 13 residues. CDR3 sequence: CASSRGLGETQYF. DNA for the CDR3: TGTGCCAGCAGCCGGGGGTTAGGAGAGACCCAGTACTTC.

V and J are TRBV9 and TRBJ2-1; 9 nucleotides agree with TRBD2. The junction had 9 bases not matched to a gene; V was cut back by 4 bases and J by 7 bases. Germline V gene sequence: CDR1 SGDLS, CDR2 YYNGEE. This CDR3 comprises 15 residues. The DNA for the CDR3 is TGTGCCAGCAGCCCCCGCGCGGGGGGGAGGAATGAGCAGTTCTTC. This encodes CASSPRAGGRNEQFF.

CDR3 sequence: CASITAGTAGAISGNTIYF. The CDR3 DNA reads as TGTGCCAGCATTACAGCGGGGACGGCAGGGGCCATCTCTGGAAACACCATATATTTT. This rearrangement joins TRBV28 to TRBJ1-3; perhaps TRBD1 as D (6 bases). Germline V gene lookup returns CDR1 MDHEN and CDR2 SYDVKM. Trimming stripped 7 bases from V and 0 bases from J, with 25 bases between. The CDR3 covers 19 residues.

The CDR3 is CASVPPHSISTDTQYF. As DNA, the CDR3 is TGTGCCAGTGTGCCCCCTCACAGTATAAGCACAGATACGCAGTATTTT. V is TRBV28 and J is TRBJ2-3; unclear D gene. CDR1 and CDR2 (germline): MDHEN, SYDVKM. The germline V and J ends were trimmed by 9 bases and 0 bases, with 19 bases remaining between them. The CDR3 is made up of 16 amino acids.

CDR3 coding DNA: TGCGCCAGCAGCTTAGGGGGCGCGGAGGAGACCCAGTACTTC. Amino acids: CASSLGGAEETQYF. V usage is TRBV5-1 and J usage is TRBJ2-5; 7 bases fit TRBD1. V trimming: 2 bases; J trimming: 5 bases; junction bases outside the gene matches: 6. CDR3 length: 14 amino acids. In germline, CDR1 is SGHRS, CDR2 YFSETQ. The full variable domain, in which reference TRBV5-1 and TRBJ2-5 provide the parts outside the CDR3, is KAGVTQTPRYLIKTRGQQVTLSCSPISGHRSVSWYQQTPGQGLQFLFEYFSETQRNKGNFPGRFSGRQFSNSRSEMNVSTLELGDSALYLCASSLGGAEETQYFGPGTRLLVL.